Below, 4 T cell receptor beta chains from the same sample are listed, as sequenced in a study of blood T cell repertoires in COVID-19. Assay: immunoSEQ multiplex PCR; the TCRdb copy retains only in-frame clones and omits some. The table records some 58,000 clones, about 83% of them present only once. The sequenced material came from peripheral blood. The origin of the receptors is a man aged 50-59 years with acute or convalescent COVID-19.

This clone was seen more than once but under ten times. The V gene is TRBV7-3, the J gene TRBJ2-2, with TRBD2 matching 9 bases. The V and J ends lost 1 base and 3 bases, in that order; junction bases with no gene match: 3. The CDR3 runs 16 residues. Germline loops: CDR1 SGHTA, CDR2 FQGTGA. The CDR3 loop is CASSLIGGRDTGELFF. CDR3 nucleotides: TGTGCCAGCAGCTTAATAGGCGGGAGGGACACCGGGGAGCTGTTTTTT.

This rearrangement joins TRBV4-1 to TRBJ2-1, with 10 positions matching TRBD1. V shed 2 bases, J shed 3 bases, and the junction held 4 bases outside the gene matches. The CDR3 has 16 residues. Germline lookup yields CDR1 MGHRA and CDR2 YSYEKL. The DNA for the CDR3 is TGCGCCAGCAGCCAAACGACAGGGGGCAGCTACAATGAGCAGTTCTTC. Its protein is CASSQTTGGSYNEQFF.

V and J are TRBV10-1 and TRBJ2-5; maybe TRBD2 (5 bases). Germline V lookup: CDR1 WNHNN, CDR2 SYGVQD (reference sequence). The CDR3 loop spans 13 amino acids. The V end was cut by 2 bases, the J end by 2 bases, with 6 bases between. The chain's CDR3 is CASSEEGQETQYF. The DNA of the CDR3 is TGCGCCAGCAGTGAGGAGGGACAAGAGACCCAGTACTTC.

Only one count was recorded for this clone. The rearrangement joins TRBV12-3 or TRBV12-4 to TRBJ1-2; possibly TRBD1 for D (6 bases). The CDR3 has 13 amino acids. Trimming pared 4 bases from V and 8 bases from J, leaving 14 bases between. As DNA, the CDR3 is TGTGCCAGCAGTTACAGGGCAAGTCGGGGCTACACCTTC. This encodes CASSYRASRGYTF.